Below, one T cell receptor (beta chain) is given with its context. Original handling: Quantification of nucleated cells was approximated via reference gene primer amplification. Here immunoSEQ multiplex PCR was the method, and the copy in TCRdb shows in-frame clones only, minus some. The DNA gave D and trimming, while V, J and clone size come from that table. The repertoire has about 250,000 clones, 85% to 90% of them found once; the top ten carry 2.4%. Living in about two dozen US areas, the participants were between roughly 18 and 90 years of age. Cohorts were determined from participant-reported clinical history. The entry originates in a study of blood T cell repertoires in COVID-19. Overall study context: T cells, B-cell-depleted T cells, or PBMCs provided the cDNA or gDNA that served as material.

CDR3 length equals 16 residues. The ends lost 3 bases at V and 4 bases at J; junction bases unmatched: 10. CDR1 is SNHLY and CDR2 is FYNNEI in the germline V gene. The chain is built from TRBV2 and TRBJ2-5, with TRBD1 matching over 8 bases. Sequenced: PBMCs or T cells enriched from blood (not recorded which). The receptor was derived from a woman aged 18-29 years who had recovered from COVID-19. DNA for the CDR3: TGTGCCAGCAGTGATCGAAGGCCAGGGGGCAGAGAGACCCAGTACTTC. Protein sequence: CASSDRRPGGRETQYF.